The clone carrying this T cell receptor (beta chain) was counted at least ten times. The target antigen is unknown. TCRdb recomputed calls from the reads with MiXCR, one row per CDR3 protein. The sample includes about 900,000 distinct CDR3 sequences, 31% of them seen just once. This sample is drawn from a study of T cell repertoires in cytomegalovirus infection. Study information: The study used recently identified HLA-C-restricted and well-studied HLA-B-restricted CMV epitopes. CMV infection and matching HLA type were both indicated by public TCR beta signatures.

This CDR3 is 12 amino acids long. Germline CDR1 SGHVS, CDR2 FNYEAQ. V lost 5 bases to trimming and J lost 0 bases, with 5 bases between them. The sequence was collected from a human donor in good health (CMV status not recorded). Some clones in this sample may be carry-over from other donors' samples. This sample comprised cultured CD8+ T cells from PBMCs, obtained from culture after CMV antigen stimulation. The chain uses TRBV7-6 and TRBJ2-7; D not resolved. The CDR3 protein is CASSPASYEQYF. The CDR3 nucleotides read TGTGCCAGCAGCCCCGCCTCCTACGAGCAGTACTTC.